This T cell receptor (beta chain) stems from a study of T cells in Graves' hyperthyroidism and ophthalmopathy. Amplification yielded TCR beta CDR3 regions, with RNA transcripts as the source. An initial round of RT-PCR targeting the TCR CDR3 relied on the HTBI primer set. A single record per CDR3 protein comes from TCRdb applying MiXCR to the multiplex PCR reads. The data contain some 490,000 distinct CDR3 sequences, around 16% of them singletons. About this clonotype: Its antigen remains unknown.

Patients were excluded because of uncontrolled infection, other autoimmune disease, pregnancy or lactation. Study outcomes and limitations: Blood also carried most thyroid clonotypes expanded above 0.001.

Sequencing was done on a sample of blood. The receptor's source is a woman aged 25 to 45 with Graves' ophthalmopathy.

The CDR3 reads CASTQLDSPLHF. CDR3 DNA sequence: TGTGCCAGCACTCAGTTGGATTCACCCCTCCACTTT. The rearrangement uses TRBV7-2 and TRBJ1-6; no clear D gene. Germline CDR1 and CDR2: SGHTA and FQGNSA. V lost 7 bases and J lost 8, with 9 bases in between. The CDR3 sequence is 12 residues long. The whole variable domain, remainder taken from reference TRBV7-2 and TRBJ1-6, is GAGVSQSPSNKVTEKGKDVELRCDPISGHTALYWYRQSLGQGLEFLIYFQGNSAPDKSGLPSDRFSAERTGGSVSTLTIQRTQQEDSAVYLCASTQLDSPLHFGNGTRLTVT.